These 3 T cell receptor beta chains were all obtained from the same sample, sequenced in a study of cytotoxic CD8 clonotypes in ibrutinib-treated CLL (dated by TCRdb to the early 2020s). The protocol used for the library was the immunoSEQ multiplex PCR assay. Sourced from immuneACCESS, this table was stored by TCRdb with only in-frame sequences that have V and J called. A share of the clones is absent; for the studies checked, an unresolved V gene accounts for under half, and the remainder has no known explanation. Present in this sample are about 140,000 clones, 80% of which were seen just once. The ten biggest clones cover 6% to 9.5% of the sample. The sequencing used PBMCs, collected after 36 months of ibrutinib treatment. The origin of the receptors is a human donor with chronic lymphocytic leukemia.

The V call is TRBV15, the J call TRBJ2-2; tentatively, D is TRBD1 (5 bases). The V gene's germline CDR1 is LNHNV and CDR2 YYDKDF (reference sequence). This CDR3 is built from 16 residues. The V gene lost 3 bases and the J gene lost 7 bases, with 18 bases spanning the gap. The DNA for the CDR3 is TGTGCCACCAGCAGGATACAATTACAGGCAGGCGGGGAGCTGTTTTTT. Translated, it gives CATSRIQLQAGGELFF. Combining the CDR3 with reference TRBV15 and TRBJ2-2 gives the whole variable domain DAMVIQNPRYQVTQFGKPVTLSCSQTLNHNVMYWYQQKSSQAPKLLFHYYDKDFNNEADTPDNFQSRRPNTSFCFLDIRSPGLGDTAMYLCATSRIQLQAGGELFFGEGSRLTVL.

This sequence joins TRBV2 and TRBJ1-1; 7 nucleotides match TRBD1. V lost 3 bases, J lost 7 bases, and 8 bases stayed unmatched. Germline CDR1 reads SNHLY; CDR2 reads FYNNEI. This CDR3 comprises 14 residues. The CDR3 DNA sequence: TGTGCCAGCAGTGAGCTAGGGGGCGATTTTGAAGCTTTCTTT. Translation gives CASSELGGDFEAFF.

This clone was observed a few times. The chain is built from TRBV12-5 and TRBJ2-3; D ambiguous. This CDR3 has 14 residues. CDR1 LGHNT and CDR2 FRNRAP come from the germline V gene. V dropped 3 bases and J dropped 0 bases, with 7 bases sitting between them. The CDR3 reads CASGLSASTDTQYF. The DNA of the CDR3 is TGTGCTAGTGGTTTATCCGCTAGCACAGATACGCAGTATTTT.